These 28 T cell receptor beta chains came from one sample sequenced in a study of radiotherapy plus CTLA-4 blockade in lung cancer. Using immunoSEQ multiplex PCR, the repertoire was profiled, and TCRdb retains in-frame clones only, with some absent. The data contain about 60,000 clones, 72% of them singletons. Sequencing used peripheral blood, obtained from a patient treated with radiotherapy plus ipilimumab. All receptors derive from a human donor with non-small cell lung cancer whose response to radiotherapy plus ipilimumab could not be evaluated.

This clone was observed a handful of times. This chain joins TRBV28 and TRBJ1-1; a possible D gene is TRBD1 (5 bases). CDR3 length: 16 residues. CDR1 and CDR2 from the germline V gene are MDHEN and SYDVKM. Trimming pared 1 base from V and 1 base from J, leaving 13 bases between. The CDR3 is CASSLSWQGKNTEAFF. CDR3 in DNA: TGTGCCAGCAGTTTATCGTGGCAGGGAAAGAACACTGAAGCTTTCTTT.

The chain is built from TRBV6-5 and TRBJ2-5, with 7 bases aligning to TRBD2. V trimming: 10 bases; J trimming: 2 bases; junction bases outside the gene matches: 7. The CDR3 has 13 residues. The germline gives CDR1 MNHEY, CDR2 SVGAGI. CDR3 DNA: TGTGCCACACGGCGGGGGAATCAAGAGACCCAGTACTTC. It codes for CATRRGNQETQYF.

This clone was observed a few times. The chain recombines TRBV6-6 with TRBJ1-2; TRBD1 might be the D (5 bases). Per germline, CDR1 MNHNY and CDR2 SVGAGI (reference sequence). This CDR3 is built from 14 residues. The ends were cut back, 5 bases at V and 1 base at J, with 11 bases in the middle. The CDR3 sequence: CASSTPGVNYGYTF. Written as DNA, the CDR3 is TGTGCCAGCAGTACCCCGGGGGTTAACTATGGCTACACCTTC.

This clone has a single count. The chain couples TRBV7-6 to TRBJ1-6; 7 nucleotides align to TRBD1. Per the germline V gene, CDR1 is SGHVS and CDR2 is FNYEAQ. This CDR3 spans 14 amino acids. V lost 3 bases, J lost 13 bases, and 9 bases stayed unmatched. CDR3 protein: CASSFSSGGAPLHF. The CDR3 region has the DNA TGTGCCAGCAGCTTTAGTTCAGGGGGTGCCCCCCTCCACTTT.

V and J are TRBV28 and TRBJ1-5; D gene ambiguous. The CDR3 spans 14 residues. CDR1 is MDHEN, CDR2 SYDVKM, per germline. V lost 2 bases and J 3 bases, leaving 8 bases between the germline ends. The CDR3 bases are TGTGCCAGCAGTTTAATCCGGGACAATCAGCCCCAGCATTTT. It codes for CASSLIRDNQPQHF. The whole variable domain, filled in from reference TRBV28 and TRBJ1-5, reads DVKVTQSSRYLVKRTGEKVFLECVQDMDHENMFWYRQDPGLGLRLIYFSYDVKMKEKGDIPEGYSVSREKKERFSLILESASTNQTSMYLCASSLIRDNQPQHFGDGTRLSIL.

The V and J genes are TRBV9 and TRBJ2-7, with 11 bases aligning to TRBD2. CDR3 size: 15 residues. Per the germline V gene, CDR1 is SGDLS and CDR2 is YYNGEE. V shed 3 bases, J shed 4 bases, and the junction held 6 bases outside the gene matches. CDR3 protein: CASSEGLAAWYEQYF. The CDR3 nucleotides are TGTGCCAGCAGCGAGGGACTAGCGGCCTGGTACGAGCAGTACTTC.

This clone was recorded once. V usage is TRBV9 and J usage is TRBJ1-2; possibly TRBD1 for D (5 bases). The V gene lost 3 bases and the J gene lost 2 bases, with 8 bases spanning the gap. The CDR3 runs 13 residues. Germline CDR1 is SGDLS and CDR2 is YYNGEE. The CDR3 nucleotides are TGTGCCAGCAGCGCGGGACTGAACTATGGCTACACCTTC. This codes for CASSAGLNYGYTF.

This clone was recorded only once. V gene TRBV25-1 combines with J gene TRBJ1-1; TRBD1 aligns across 8 bases. This CDR3 comprises 13 residues. CDR1 and CDR2 (germline): MGHDK, SYGVNS. Trimming took 4 bases from V and 5 from J; bases not matched to a gene: 3. CDR3: CASSAGGRTEAFF. The CDR3 DNA is TGTGCCAGCAGTGCAGGGGGCCGAACTGAAGCTTTCTTT.

The CDR3 bases are TGTGCCAGCAGCGACAGGGTAGTGAGGGGCTACACCTTC. Its translation: CASSDRVVRGYTF. The rearrangement joins TRBV6-5 to TRBJ1-2, with 7 bases identical to TRBD1. Per the germline V gene, CDR1 is MNHEY and CDR2 is SVGAGI. The CDR3 consists of 13 residues. Trimming at V came to 6 bases and at J to 8 bases, leaving 9 bases not matched to a gene.

The rearrangement links TRBV19 to TRBJ1-2; D gene uncertain. Trimming pared 6 bases from V and 2 bases from J, leaving 16 bases between. Germline CDR1 reads LNHDA; CDR2 reads SQIVND (reference sequence). CDR3 size: 15 residues. The chain's CDR3 is CASRFRHESNYGYTF. The CDR3, as DNA: TGTGCCAGTAGATTCAGACACGAATCAAACTATGGCTACACCTTC. Filled out from reference TRBV19 and TRBJ1-2, the complete variable domain reads DGGITQSPKYLFRKEGQNVTLSCEQNLNHDAMYWYRQDPGQGLRLIYYSQIVNDFQKGDIAEGYSVSREKKESFPLTVTSAQKNPTAFYLCASRFRHESNYGYTFGSGTRLTVV.

Details on this clone: The identical CDR3 is also encoded by other nucleotide sequences in the sample. The V call is TRBV7-2, the J call TRBJ2-2, with TRBD1 as a possible D gene (6 bases). CDR1 and CDR2 (germline): SGHTA, FQGNSA. V lost 3 bases to trimming and J lost 6 bases, with 14 bases between them. The length of the CDR3 is 15 residues. The CDR3 region has the DNA TGTGCCAGCAGCTTGACAGTGGGGGCCGCCGGGGAGCTGTTTTTT. This codes for CASSLTVGAAGELFF. The variable domain in full, with the rest retrieved from reference TRBV7-2 and TRBJ2-2, is GAGVSQSPSNKVTEKGKDVELRCDPISGHTALYWYRQSLGQGLEFLIYFQGNSAPDKSGLPSDRFSAERTGGSVSTLTIQRTQQEDSAVYLCASSLTVGAAGELFFGEGSRLTVL.

The gene calls are TRBV11-3 and TRBJ1-2, with TRBD1 identical over 11 bases. The V segment lost 5 bases and the J segment 2 bases; nucleotides outside the gene matches: 7. Germline assignment: CDR1 SGHNT and CDR2 YENEEA. CDR3 length: 16 amino acids. The CDR3 sequence is CASSPDRGLANYGYTF. CDR3 bases: TGTGCCAGCAGCCCGGACAGGGGGCTGGCGAACTATGGCTACACCTTC.

V usage is TRBV30 and J usage is TRBJ2-7; a weak D match, TRBD2 (5 bases). Germline values: CDR1 GTSNPN, CDR2 SVGIG (reference sequence). Trimming stripped 5 bases from V and 3 bases from J, with 5 bases between. This CDR3 is 10 amino acids long. CDR3 coding DNA: TGTGCCTGGGGGAGCTACGAGCAGTACTTC. Translated, it gives CAWGSYEQYF.

This chain uses TRBV7-6 with TRBJ2-7; D is possibly TRBD2 (6 bases). CDR1 is SGHVS, CDR2 FNYEAQ, per germline. The CDR3 loop spans 13 amino acids. The ends were cut back, 6 bases at V and 6 bases at J, with 15 bases in the middle. The chain's CDR3 is CASSAIQEGEQYF. As DNA, the CDR3 is TGTGCCAGCAGTGCAATACAGGAGGGCGAGCAGTACTTC.

The chain joins TRBV5-4 to TRBJ2-7; 11 bases are shared with TRBD2. J gave up 3 bases and V 7 bases, and 0 bases lay outside the gene matches. The CDR3 sequence is 12 residues long. Looked up from germline, CDR1 is SGHNT and CDR2 is YYREEE (reference sequence). The CDR3 nucleotides read TGTGCCAGCGGGACTAGCGGCTACGAGCAGTACTTC. Protein: CASGTSGYEQYF.

The chain links TRBV7-9 to TRBJ2-1; TRBD2 matches 12 bases. Germline V gives CDR1 SEHNR, CDR2 FQNEAQ (reference sequence). V was clipped by 1 base and J by 1 base; unmatched bases: 2. This CDR3 comprises 17 residues. DNA for the CDR3: TGTGCCAGCAGCTTAGACGGACTAGCGGGGTCCTACAATGAGCAGTTCTTC. It translates to CASSLDGLAGSYNEQFF.

The V call is TRBV5-1, the J call TRBJ1-2; TRBD1 matches at 9 bases. CDR3 length equals 16 residues. CDR1 is SGHRS and CDR2 is YFSETQ in the germline V gene. With 1 base clipped from V and 4 bases from J, the junction kept 8 bases outside the gene matches. The CDR3 DNA reads TGCGCCAGCAGCTTGTACGGGACAGGGCGAGTCTATGGCTACACCTTC. It yields the protein CASSLYGTGRVYGYTF.

The chain uses TRBV6-6 and TRBJ2-7; 14 bases fit TRBD2. The CDR3 is 15 residues long. CDR1 is MNHNY and CDR2 is SVGAGI in the germline V gene (reference sequence). The junction had 6 bases not matched to a gene; V was cut back by 5 bases and J by 6 bases. CDR3 DNA sequence: TGTGCCAGCAGTCCCCTAGGACTAGCGGGGGGCGAGCAGTACTTC. Amino acid sequence: CASSPLGLAGGEQYF.

CDR3 in amino acids: CASSLGRGGVNEQFF. CDR3 in DNA: TGTGCCAGCAGCTTAGGACGGGGGGGCGTAAATGAGCAGTTCTTC. This sequence joins TRBV13 and TRBJ2-1, with 8 bases lining up with TRBD2. From germline, CDR1 is PRHDT and CDR2 FYEKMQ (reference sequence). CDR3 length: 15 amino acids. V was pared by 0 bases and J by 7 bases, with 5 bases of the junction left unmatched. The entire variable domain, with the rest obtained from reference TRBV13 and TRBJ2-1, is as follows: AAGVIQSPRHLIKEKRETATLKCYPIPRHDTVYWYQQGPGQDPQFLISFYEKMQSDKGSIPDRFSAQQFSDYHSELNMSSLELGDSALYFCASSLGRGGVNEQFFGPGTRLTVL.

The chain employs TRBV18 and TRBJ1-1; D is unresolved. V dropped 0 bases and J dropped 0 bases, with 8 bases sitting between them. Germline assignment: CDR1 KGHSH and CDR2 LQKENI. The CDR3 has 15 residues. In DNA, the CDR3 is TGTGCCAGCTCACCACCGAGCGCACTGAACACTGAAGCTTTCTTT. Its translation: CASSPPSALNTEAFF.

This rearrangement joins TRBV28 to TRBJ1-1; TRBD1 might be the D (6 bases). Germline V CDR1 and CDR2: MDHEN, SYDVKM. This CDR3 comprises 16 residues. Trimming took off 5 bases at V and 1 base at J, with 17 bases between the two ends. The CDR3 DNA sequence: TGTGCCAGCAGTCCTATCTACAGGGCCGGGAACACTGAAGCTTTCTTT. Translating gives CASSPIYRAGNTEAFF. The full variable domain, rest sourced from reference TRBV28 and TRBJ1-1, is DVKVTQSSRYLVKRTGEKVFLECVQDMDHENMFWYRQDPGLGLRLIYFSYDVKMKEKGDIPEGYSVSREKKERFSLILESASTNQTSMYLCASSPIYRAGNTEAFFGQGTRLTVV.

The rearrangement uses TRBV28 and TRBJ2-7; 7 bases are shared with TRBD2. The trim removed 1 base at V and 6 bases at J, leaving 6 bases unmatched. The CDR3 totals 14 residues. The germline V gene has CDR1 MDHEN and CDR2 SYDVKM. Written as DNA, the CDR3 is TGTGCCAGCAGTTTATCTGGGACTAACGGCGAGCAGTACTTC. Translating it yields CASSLSGTNGEQYF.

The CDR3 loop reads CASSWTGEDGYTF. The CDR3 DNA is TGTGCCAGCAGCTGGACAGGGGAGGATGGCTACACCTTC. The rearrangement links TRBV2 to TRBJ1-2; 9 bases line up with TRBD1. The CDR3 consists of 13 residues. The V gene end was trimmed by 6 bases and the J gene end by 6 bases; junction bases not matched to a gene: 5. CDR1 SNHLY and CDR2 FYNNEI come from the germline V gene.

J is TRBJ1-2 and V is TRBV9; no definite D call. Germline values: CDR1 SGDLS, CDR2 YYNGEE. V lost 0 bases and J 6 bases, leaving 6 bases between the germline ends. CDR3 length: 12 residues. The CDR3 loop is CASSVVSDGYTF. CDR3 in DNA: TGTGCCAGCAGCGTAGTTTCGGATGGCTACACCTTC.

This clone was counted between two and nine times. The V call is TRBV2, the J call TRBJ2-2; D gene ambiguous. This CDR3 spans 12 amino acids. The V and J ends lost 5 bases and 7 bases respectively, with 8 bases between them. The germline V gene encodes CDR1 SNHLY and CDR2 FYNNEI. This CDR3 is CASSFSGGELFF. CDR3 coding DNA: TGTGCCAGCAGTTTCTCGGGCGGGGAGCTGTTTTTT. Full variable domain (rest looked up from reference TRBV2 and TRBJ2-2): EPEVTQTPSHQVTQMGQEVILRCVPISNHLYFYWYRQILGQKVEFLVSFYNNEISEKSEIFDDQFSVERPDGSNFTLKIRSTKLEDSAMYFCASSFSGGELFFGEGSRLTVL.

This sequence joins TRBV4-3 and TRBJ2-3, with D perhaps matching TRBD2 (6 bases). The ends were cut back, 0 bases at V and 0 bases at J, with 7 bases in the middle. Germline V gives CDR1 LGHNA, CDR2 YSLEER. This CDR3 has 15 amino acids. This chain's CDR3 is CASSQDAGSTDTQYF. The CDR3 DNA is TGCGCCAGCAGCCAAGATGCGGGGAGCACAGATACGCAGTATTTT.

In this sample, this clone is medium-sized (0.01 to 0.1%). The V call is TRBV7-2, the J call TRBJ2-2; D remains ambiguous. Germline assignment: CDR1 SGHTA and CDR2 FQGNSA. Trimming removed 2 bases from V and 2 bases from J, with 9 bases in between. CDR3 size: 15 residues. Here the CDR3 reads CASSLISHNTGELFF. CDR3 DNA: TGTGCCAGCAGCTTAATCAGTCATAACACCGGGGAGCTGTTTTTT.

The CDR3 region is CASSYRQGETYEQYF. The DNA for the CDR3 is TGTGCCAGCAGCTATCGGCAGGGGGAAACCTACGAGCAGTACTTC. The rearrangement uses TRBV14 and TRBJ2-7; TRBD1 aligns across 7 bases. Trimming took 5 bases from V and 2 from J; bases not matched to a gene: 9. This CDR3 spans 15 amino acids. Germline V gene sequence: CDR1 SGHDN, CDR2 FVKESK.